These T cell receptor beta chains were read from a single sample in a study of blood T cell repertoires in COVID-19. Repertoires were generated with immunoSEQ multiplex PCR, while TCRdb's copy carries only in-frame clones and drops some. Here the sample spans approximately 190,000 clones, 88% being singletons. Sequenced material: peripheral blood. The receptor source for this set is a middle-aged man with active or convalescent COVID-19. CDR3s include the opening cysteine and the closing phenylalanine or tryptophan. A D gene is named only where the DNA matches it firmly. A row's size may be missing; if present it is once, few, many or a size class.

cdr3_length	clone_size	d_call	j_call	v_call	cdr3_nt	cdr3_aa
15	-	TRBD1	TRBJ1-1	TRBV19	TGTGCCAGTAGTATAAGCCAGGGGGGGAACACTGAAGCTTTCTTT	CASSISQGGNTEAFF
14	-	-	TRBJ2-1	TRBV10-2	TGCGCCAGCAGTGAGTCGCGTTTGGACAATGAGCAGTTCTTC	CASSESRLDNEQFF
17	-	-	TRBJ1-2	TRBV25-1	TGTGCCAGCAGTGAAGGGGGCTCCCCATCTTACCGCTATGGCTACACCTTC	CASSEGGSPSYRYGYTF
15	-	-	TRBJ2-5	TRBV4-1	TGCGCCAGCAGTCTATCCCTTAGCGTTCAAGAGACCCAGTACTTC	CASSLSLSVQETQYF
18	-	TRBD2	TRBJ2-7	TRBV7-2	TGTGCCAGCAGCTTAACGGGACTAGCGGGAGGGCTCCCCTACGAGCAGTACTTC	CASSLTGLAGGLPYEQYF
16	-	TRBD1	TRBJ2-1	TRBV9	TGTGCCAGCAGCCCACGGGACAGTTTTTCTAACAATGAGCAGTTCTTC	CASSPRDSFSNNEQFF
16	-	-	TRBJ2-3	TRBV7-6	TGTGCCAGCAGCTTATCTTTGGCGGGGAGCACAGATACGCAGTATTTT	CASSLSLAGSTDTQYF
13	-	TRBD2	TRBJ2-5	TRBV30	TGTGCCTGGAGTGTGGGGGGGGTAGAGACCCAGTACTTC	CAWSVGGVETQYF
13	-	-	TRBJ1-5	TRBV6-6	TGTGCCAGCAGTGGAGGGAGCAATCAGCCCCAGCATTTT	CASSGGSNQPQHF
16	-	-	TRBJ2-2	TRBV15	TGTGCCACCAGCACCCAAAGCACGGCAGGGGCCGGGGAGCTGTTTTTT	CATSTQSTAGAGELFF
17	-	TRBD2	TRBJ2-2	TRBV4-2	TGTGCCAGCAGCCAAGCGTGGACTAGCGGAAACACCGGGGAGCTGTTTTTT	CASSQAWTSGNTGELFF
13	-	-	TRBJ2-2	TRBV30	TGTGCCTGGCGCGGCCCGAACACCGGGGAGCTGTTTTTT	CAWRGPNTGELFF
14	-	-	TRBJ2-2	TRBV27	TGTGCCAGCAGCATACTTCAGGGTGTCGGGGAGCTGTTTTTT	CASSILQGVGELFF
15	-	-	TRBJ2-7	TRBV6-6	TGTGCCAGCAGTCTGACAGGACCCAGCTCCTACGAGCAGTACTTC	CASSLTGPSSYEQYF
13	few	-	TRBJ1-5	TRBV19	TGTGCCAGTAGTATTTCTCAGAATCAGCCCCAGCATTTT	CASSISQNQPQHF
14	-	-	TRBJ2-7	TRBV7-8	TGTGCCAGCAGCTTAGATACAGGGATGGACGAGCAGTACTTC	CASSLDTGMDEQYF
16	-	-	TRBJ2-3	TRBV25-1	TGTGCCAGCAGTGAAGGGGGGTGGGGTGATAGGGATACGCAGTATTTT	CASSEGGWGDRDTQYF
13	-	-	TRBJ2-1	TRBV27	TGTGCCAGCAGTTTATCGTCAGACAATGAGCAGTTCTTC	CASSLSSDNEQFF
15	-	TRBD1	TRBJ1-5	TRBV27	TGTGCCAGCGCCCCCCGGGGGACAGCCGGTCAGCCCCAGCATTTT	CASAPRGTAGQPQHF
15	-	TRBD2	TRBJ2-7	TRBV6-5	TGTGCCAGCAGTTTTACGACTAGCGGGAGTGATGAGCAGTACTTC	CASSFTTSGSDEQYF
17	-	TRBD1	TRBJ2-2	TRBV7-2	TGTGCCAGCAGCTTCTACCGACAGGGGGCGCACACCGGGGAGCTGTTTTTT	CASSFYRQGAHTGELFF
14	-	TRBD1	TRBJ1-2	TRBV3-1/TRBV3-2	TGTGCCAGCAGCCAAGGACAGGGGGCGAATGGCTACACCTTC	CASSQGQGANGYTF
18	-	TRBD1	TRBJ1-1	TRBV25-1	TGTGCCAGCAGTGCCTCCCCCGGGACAGGGGATACGAACACTGAAGCTTTCTTT	CASSASPGTGDTNTEAFF
14	-	-	TRBJ2-7	TRBV3-1/TRBV3-2	TGTGCCAGCAGCCAAGAACAGGGACCCTACGAGCAGTACTTC	CASSQEQGPYEQYF
15	-	TRBD2	TRBJ2-3	TRBV10-2	TGCGCCAGCAGTGAAACTAGCGGGGGGACAGATACGCAGTATTTT	CASSETSGGTDTQYF
16	-	TRBD2	TRBJ2-1	TRBV19	TGTGCCAGTAGTATGGGCTGGGCGGGAGTAGACAATGAGCAGTTCTTC	CASSMGWAGVDNEQFF
13	-	TRBD1	TRBJ1-1	TRBV6-2/TRBV6-3	TGTGCCAGCAGCCGGGACAGCGGCACTGAAGCTTTCTTT	CASSRDSGTEAFF
15	-	TRBD1	TRBJ2-7	TRBV15	TGTGCCACCAGCAGAGAGGGACAGGAGATCTACGAGCAGTACTTC	CATSREGQEIYEQYF
17	-	TRBD1	TRBJ1-2	TRBV2	TGTGCCAGCAGTGGGGGACAGACTGAGAACCGTGTCTATGGCTACACCTTC	CASSGGQTENRVYGYTF
13	-	-	TRBJ1-5	TRBV19	TGTGCCAGCGCCCAGGGTTCGGGTCAGCCCCAGCATTTT	CASAQGSGQPQHF
19	-	TRBD2	TRBJ2-3	TRBV7-2	TGTGCCAGCAGCTTAGCCGGACTAGCGGGAGGGCCACGGACAGATACGCAGTATTTT	CASSLAGLAGGPRTDTQYF
15	-	-	TRBJ2-7	TRBV27	TGTGCCAGCAGTCTTTACCCCGTTACGGCCTACGAGCAGTACTTC	CASSLYPVTAYEQYF
14	-	-	TRBJ2-2	TRBV6-5	TGTGCCAGCAACCGACAGGTTAACACCGGGGAGCTGTTTTTT	CASNRQVNTGELFF
15	-	-	TRBJ2-2	TRBV28	TGTGCCAGCAGTTTCAGGGGACCTGGCACCGGGGAGCTGTTTTTT	CASSFRGPGTGELFF
14	-	-	TRBJ1-2	TRBV2	TGTGCCAGCAAGAGAGAGGCCTCTAACTATGGCTACACCTTC	CASKREASNYGYTF
14	-	-	TRBJ2-3	TRBV4-3	TGCGCCAGCAGCCAGCGGGCCAGCACAGATACGCAGTATTTT	CASSQRASTDTQYF
15	-	TRBD1	TRBJ2-1	TRBV2	TGTGCCAGCAGGGGCTTGGGACAGGTGAACAATGAGCAGTTCTTC	CASRGLGQVNNEQFF
13	-	TRBD2	TRBJ2-3	TRBV28	TGTGCCAGCAGGGGACGGGGGGCAGATACGCAGTATTTT	CASRGRGADTQYF
15	-	TRBD2	TRBJ2-3	TRBV19	TGTGCCAGTAGTATTCGGGGGGATGGCACAGATACGCAGTATTTT	CASSIRGDGTDTQYF
14	-	TRBD2	TRBJ2-7	TRBV2	TGTGCCAGCAGACCCGGCGGGGGGGCGGGGGAGCAGTACTTC	CASRPGGGAGEQYF
15	few	TRBD1	TRBJ1-6	TRBV2	TGTGCCAGCAGGGTGAAACAGGGGTATAATTCACCCCTCCACTTT	CASRVKQGYNSPLHF
11	-	-	TRBJ1-2	TRBV6-4	TGTGCCAGCAGTCACAACAGGGGCTACACCTTC	CASSHNRGYTF
12	-	TRBD2	TRBJ2-5	TRBV7-9	TGTGCCAGCAGCCGCGGGGGAGAGACCCAGTACTTC	CASSRGGETQYF